The source of this T cell receptor beta chain is a study of beta chain features in type 1 diabetes. Study results and limitations: The naive, central memory and Treg TCRB repertoires of patients appeared to be more similar to one another than those of healthy donors. Cells with high TCR expression could be over-represented by cDNA sequencing. Significant though moderate, a shortening of TCRB CDR3s appeared in all four CD4+ subsets of Type 1 diabetes patients.

The CDR3 spans 15 residues. Per germline, CDR1 SGHAT and CDR2 FQNNGV. Trimming left V 1 base short and J 0 bases short, with 7 bases between. The sequenced template was cDNA made from the entire isolated RNA. Produced via immunoSEQ multiplex PCR; TCRdb's table is partial and in-frame only. There are 300,000 to 350,000 clones in the sample; 13% occur only once, and approximately 0.016% lies in the top ten. Worth noting for this clone: Its antigen remains unidentified.

What was sequenced was naive CD4+ T cells from blood. The gene calls are TRBV11-2 and TRBJ2-1; maybe TRBD2 (5 bases). This receptor was taken from a woman aged 18-29 years with type 1 diabetes. The CDR3 nucleotides are TGTGCCAGCAGCTTAGTCCGGGGCTCCTACAATGAGCAGTTCTTC. It translates to CASSLVRGSYNEQFF.